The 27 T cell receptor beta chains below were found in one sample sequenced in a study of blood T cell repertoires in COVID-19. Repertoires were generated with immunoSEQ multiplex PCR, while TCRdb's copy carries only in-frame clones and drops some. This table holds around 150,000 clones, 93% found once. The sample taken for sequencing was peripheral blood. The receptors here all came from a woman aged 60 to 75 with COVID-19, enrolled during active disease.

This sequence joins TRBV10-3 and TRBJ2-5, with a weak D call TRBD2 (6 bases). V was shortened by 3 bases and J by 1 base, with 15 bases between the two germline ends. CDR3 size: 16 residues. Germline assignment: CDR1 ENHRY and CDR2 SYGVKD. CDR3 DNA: TGTGCCATCAGTGAATTAGGATGGGGACTCCAAGAGACCCAGTACTTC. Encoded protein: CAISELGWGLQETQYF.

CDR3 DNA: TGTGCCAGTAGTCGCCCGGACAGGGGATCGGCAACTAATGAAAAACTGTTTTTT. This gives the protein CASSRPDRGSATNEKLFF. V usage is TRBV19 and J usage is TRBJ1-4, with 9 positions matching TRBD1. Germline V gene sequence: CDR1 LNHDA, CDR2 SQIVND (reference sequence). V lost 5 bases to trimming and J lost 0 bases; unmatched junction nucleotides: 10. CDR3 length equals 18 residues.

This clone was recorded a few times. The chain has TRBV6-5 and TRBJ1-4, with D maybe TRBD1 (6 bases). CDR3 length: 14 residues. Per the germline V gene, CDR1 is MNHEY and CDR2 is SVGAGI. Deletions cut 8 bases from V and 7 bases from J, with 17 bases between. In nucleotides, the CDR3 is TGTGCCAGCTTCCGGGACAACGGAGGTGAAAAACTGTTTTTT. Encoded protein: CASFRDNGGEKLFF.

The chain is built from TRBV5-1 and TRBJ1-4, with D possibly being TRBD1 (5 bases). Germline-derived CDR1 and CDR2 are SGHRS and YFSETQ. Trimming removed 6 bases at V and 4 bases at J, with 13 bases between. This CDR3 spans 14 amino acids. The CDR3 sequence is CASTQRQHNEKLFF. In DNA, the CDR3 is TGCGCCAGCACCCAAAGACAGCATAATGAAAAACTGTTTTTT.

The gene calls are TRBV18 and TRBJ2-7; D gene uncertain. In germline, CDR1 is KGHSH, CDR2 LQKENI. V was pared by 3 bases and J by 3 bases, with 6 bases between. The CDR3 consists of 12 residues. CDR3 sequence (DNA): TGTGCCAGCTCACCGGAGATCTACGAGCAGTACTTC. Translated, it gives CASSPEIYEQYF.

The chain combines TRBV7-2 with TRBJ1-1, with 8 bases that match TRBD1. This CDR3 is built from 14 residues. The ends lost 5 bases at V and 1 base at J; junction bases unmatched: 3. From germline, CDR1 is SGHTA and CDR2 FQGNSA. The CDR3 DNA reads TGTGCCAGCAGCCAGGACAGGGCGAACACTGAAGCTTTCTTT. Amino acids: CASSQDRANTEAFF.

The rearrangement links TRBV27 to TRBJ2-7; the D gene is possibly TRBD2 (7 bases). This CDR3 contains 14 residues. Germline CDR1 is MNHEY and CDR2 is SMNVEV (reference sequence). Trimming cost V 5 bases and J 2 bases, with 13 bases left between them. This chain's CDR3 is CASSLMGGPYEQYF. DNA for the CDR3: TGTGCCAGCAGTCTCATGGGGGGGCCCTACGAGCAGTACTTC.

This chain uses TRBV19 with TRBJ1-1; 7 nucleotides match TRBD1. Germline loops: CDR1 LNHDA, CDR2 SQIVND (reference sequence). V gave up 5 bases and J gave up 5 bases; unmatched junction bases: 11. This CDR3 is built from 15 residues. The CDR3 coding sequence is TGTGCCAGTAGTTACAGGGGCGGTGGGGGGACTGAAGCTTTCTTT. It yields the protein CASSYRGGGGTEAFF.

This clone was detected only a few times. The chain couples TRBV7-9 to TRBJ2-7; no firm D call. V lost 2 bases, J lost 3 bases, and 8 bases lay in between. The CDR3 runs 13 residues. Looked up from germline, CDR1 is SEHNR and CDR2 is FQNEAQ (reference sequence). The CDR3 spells CASSLMRNYEQYF. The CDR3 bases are TGTGCCAGCAGCTTAATGCGAAACTACGAGCAGTACTTC. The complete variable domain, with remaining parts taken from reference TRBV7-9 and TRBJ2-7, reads DTGVSQNPRHKITKRGQNVTFRCDPISEHNRLYWYRQTLGQGPEFLTYFQNEAQLEKSRLLSDRFSAERPKGSFSTLEIQRTEQGDSAMYLCASSLMRNYEQYFGPGTRLTVT.

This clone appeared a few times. CDR3 in amino acids: CASSQDPQGSTGELFF. Here the CDR3 DNA reads TGTGCCAGCAGCCAAGATCCCCAGGGAAGCACCGGGGAGCTGTTTTTT. The rearrangement links TRBV4-2 to TRBJ2-2, with D tentatively TRBD1 (5 bases). Germline CDR1 LGHNA, CDR2 YNFKEQ. V was shortened by 0 bases and J by 4 bases, with 12 bases between the two germline ends. This CDR3 comprises 16 residues.

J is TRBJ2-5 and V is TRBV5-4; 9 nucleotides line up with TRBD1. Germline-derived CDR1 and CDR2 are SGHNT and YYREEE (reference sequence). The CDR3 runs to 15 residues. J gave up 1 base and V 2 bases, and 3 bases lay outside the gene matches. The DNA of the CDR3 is TGTGCCAGCAGCTTCGACAGGGGGTTCCAAGAGACCCAGTACTTC. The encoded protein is CASSFDRGFQETQYF.

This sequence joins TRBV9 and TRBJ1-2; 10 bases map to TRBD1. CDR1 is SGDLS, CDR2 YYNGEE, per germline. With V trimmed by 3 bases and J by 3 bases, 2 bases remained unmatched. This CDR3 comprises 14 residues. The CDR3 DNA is TGTGCCAGCAGCGCTGGACAGGGGGACTATGGCTACACCTTC. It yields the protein CASSAGQGDYGYTF. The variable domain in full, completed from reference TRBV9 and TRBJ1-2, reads DSGVTQTPKHLITATGQRVTLRCSPRSGDLSVYWYQQSLDQGLQFLIQYYNGEERAKGNILERFSAQQFPDLHSELNLSSLELGDSALYFCASSAGQGDYGYTFGSGTRLTVV.

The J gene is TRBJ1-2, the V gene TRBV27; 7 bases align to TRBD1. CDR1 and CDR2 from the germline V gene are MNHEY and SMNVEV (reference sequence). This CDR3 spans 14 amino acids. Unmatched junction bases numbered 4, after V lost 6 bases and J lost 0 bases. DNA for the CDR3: TGTGCCAGCAGCCTACAGGGGACTAACTATGGCTACACCTTC. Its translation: CASSLQGTNYGYTF.

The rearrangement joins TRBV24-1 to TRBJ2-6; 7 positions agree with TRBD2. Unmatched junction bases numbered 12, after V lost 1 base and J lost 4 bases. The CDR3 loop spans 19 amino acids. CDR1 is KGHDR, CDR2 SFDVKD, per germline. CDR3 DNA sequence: TGTGCCACCAGTGATTTTGGGCGGGGGACCCTATTGGGGGCCAACGTCCTGACTTTC. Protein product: CATSDFGRGTLLGANVLTF.

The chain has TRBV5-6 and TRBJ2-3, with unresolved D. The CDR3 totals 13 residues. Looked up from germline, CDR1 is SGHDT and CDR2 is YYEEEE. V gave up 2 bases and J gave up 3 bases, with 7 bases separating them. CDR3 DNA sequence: TGTGCCAGCAGCTTAACGGGTACAGATACGCAGTATTTT. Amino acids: CASSLTGTDTQYF.

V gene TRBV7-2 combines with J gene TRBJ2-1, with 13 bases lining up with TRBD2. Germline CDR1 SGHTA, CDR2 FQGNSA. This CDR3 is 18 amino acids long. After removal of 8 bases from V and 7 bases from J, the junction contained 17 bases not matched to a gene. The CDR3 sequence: CASSSRTSGGAKGNEQFF. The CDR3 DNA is TGTGCCAGCTCCTCCCGGACTAGCGGGGGCGCCAAAGGGAATGAGCAGTTCTTC.

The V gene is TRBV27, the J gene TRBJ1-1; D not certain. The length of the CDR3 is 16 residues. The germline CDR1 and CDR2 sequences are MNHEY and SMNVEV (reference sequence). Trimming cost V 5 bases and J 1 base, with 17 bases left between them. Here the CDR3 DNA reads TGTGCCAGCAGTCTAACCTACTCAGCAGGGAACACTGAAGCTTTCTTT. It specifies CASSLTYSAGNTEAFF.

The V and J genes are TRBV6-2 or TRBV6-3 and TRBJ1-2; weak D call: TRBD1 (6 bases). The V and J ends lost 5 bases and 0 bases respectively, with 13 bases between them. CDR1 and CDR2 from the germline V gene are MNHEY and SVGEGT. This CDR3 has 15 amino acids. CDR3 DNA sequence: TGTGCCAGCAGTCCCCGGGACAAAGCTAACTATGGCTACACCTTC. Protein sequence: CASSPRDKANYGYTF.

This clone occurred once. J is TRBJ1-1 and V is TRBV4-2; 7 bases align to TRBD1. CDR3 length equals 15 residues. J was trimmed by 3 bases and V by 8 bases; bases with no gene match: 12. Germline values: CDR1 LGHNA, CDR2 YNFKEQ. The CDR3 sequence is CASRRQGGSDTEAFF. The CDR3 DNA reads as TGTGCCAGCCGAAGACAGGGTGGGTCGGACACTGAAGCTTTCTTT.

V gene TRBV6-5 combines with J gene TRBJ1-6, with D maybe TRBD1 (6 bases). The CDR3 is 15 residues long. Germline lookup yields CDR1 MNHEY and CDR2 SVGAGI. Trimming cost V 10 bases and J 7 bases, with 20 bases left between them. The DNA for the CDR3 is TGTGCCACTGGCCCCATCAGGGGCGGAAATTCACCCCTCCACTTT. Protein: CATGPIRGGNSPLHF.

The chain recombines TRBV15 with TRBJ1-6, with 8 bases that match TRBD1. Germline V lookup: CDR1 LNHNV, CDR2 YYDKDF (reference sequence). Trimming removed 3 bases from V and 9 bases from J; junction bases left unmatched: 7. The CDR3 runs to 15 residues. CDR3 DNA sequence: TGTGCCACCAGCAGGTATAGACAGGGGAGTTCACCCCTCCACTTT. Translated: CATSRYRQGSSPLHF.

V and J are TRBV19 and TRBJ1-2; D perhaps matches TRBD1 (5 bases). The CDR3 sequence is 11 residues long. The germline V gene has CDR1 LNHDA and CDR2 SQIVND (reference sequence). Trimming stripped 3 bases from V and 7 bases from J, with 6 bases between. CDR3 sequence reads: CASSIQGGYTF. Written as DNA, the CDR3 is TGTGCCAGTAGTATCCAGGGTGGCTACACCTTC.

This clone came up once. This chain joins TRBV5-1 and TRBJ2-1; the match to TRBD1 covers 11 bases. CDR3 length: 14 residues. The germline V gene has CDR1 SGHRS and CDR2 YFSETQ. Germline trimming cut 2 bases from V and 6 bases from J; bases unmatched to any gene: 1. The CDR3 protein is CASSFGTGGNEQFF. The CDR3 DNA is TGCGCCAGCAGCTTCGGGACAGGGGGCAATGAGCAGTTCTTC.

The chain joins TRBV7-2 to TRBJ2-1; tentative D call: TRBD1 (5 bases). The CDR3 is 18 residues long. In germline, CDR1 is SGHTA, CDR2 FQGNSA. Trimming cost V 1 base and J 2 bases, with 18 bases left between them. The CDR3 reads CASSLEGLAGSPYNEQFF. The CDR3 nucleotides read TGTGCCAGCAGCTTAGAAGGCCTCGCAGGGTCCCCCTACAATGAGCAGTTCTTC.

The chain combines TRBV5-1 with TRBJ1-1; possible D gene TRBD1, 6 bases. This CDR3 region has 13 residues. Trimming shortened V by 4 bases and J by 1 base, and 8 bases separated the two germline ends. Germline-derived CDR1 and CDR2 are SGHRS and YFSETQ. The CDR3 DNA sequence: TGCGCCAGCAGCACACAGGGGAACACTGAAGCTTTCTTT. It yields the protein CASSTQGNTEAFF.

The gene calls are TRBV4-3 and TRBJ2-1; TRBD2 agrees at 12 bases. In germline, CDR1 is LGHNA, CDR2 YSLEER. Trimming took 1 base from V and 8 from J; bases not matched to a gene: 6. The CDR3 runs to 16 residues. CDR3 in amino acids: CASSQGLAGGLDEQFF. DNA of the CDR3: TGCGCCAGCAGCCAAGGTCTAGCGGGGGGGCTCGATGAGCAGTTCTTC.

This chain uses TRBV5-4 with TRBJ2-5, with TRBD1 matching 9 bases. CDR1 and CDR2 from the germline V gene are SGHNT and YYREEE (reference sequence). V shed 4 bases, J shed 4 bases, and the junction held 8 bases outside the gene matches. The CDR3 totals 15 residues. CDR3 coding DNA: TGTGCCAGCAGCGGGACAGGGCGGAATTTAGAGACCCAGTACTTC. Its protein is CASSGTGRNLETQYF.